This T cell receptor beta chain was profiled in a study of blood T cell repertoires in COVID-19. On the study more broadly: The study drew acute and convalescent COVID-19 samples from the United States, Italy and Spain.

The CDR3 has 17 amino acids. In germline, CDR1 is SGHDT, CDR2 YYEEEE. V shed 2 bases and J shed 3 bases, with 18 bases lying between them. In the authors' methods: Estimation of nucleated cell counts was performed using reference gene primer amplification. Using immunoSEQ multiplex PCR, the repertoire was profiled, and TCRdb retains in-frame clones only, with some absent. That table gives V, J and clone size, and the DNA gave D and trimming. There are about 87,000 clones in the sample; around 87% occur only once, and under 8% lies in the top ten. The sequencing sample was made of peripheral blood. The gene calls are TRBV5-6 and TRBJ1-5; tentative D call: TRBD1 (5 bases). This TCR derives from a human donor with acute or convalescent COVID-19. The donor label of this sample is uncertain. The CDR3 bases are TGTGCCAGCAGCTTCTTTGGGGCGACTGGAATCAATCAGCCCCAGCATTTT. Translated: CASSFFGATGINQPQHF.